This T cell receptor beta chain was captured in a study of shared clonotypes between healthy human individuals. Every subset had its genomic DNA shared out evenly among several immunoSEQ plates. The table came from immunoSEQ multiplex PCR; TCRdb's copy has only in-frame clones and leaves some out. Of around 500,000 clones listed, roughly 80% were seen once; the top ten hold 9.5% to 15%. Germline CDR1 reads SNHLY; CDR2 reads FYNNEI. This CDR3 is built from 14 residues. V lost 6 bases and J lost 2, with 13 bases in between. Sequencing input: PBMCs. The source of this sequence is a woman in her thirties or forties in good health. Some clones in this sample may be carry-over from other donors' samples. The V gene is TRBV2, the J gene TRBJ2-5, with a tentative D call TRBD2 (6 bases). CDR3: CASREVGLQETQYF. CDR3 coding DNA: TGTGCCAGCAGGGAGGTGGGACTTCAAGAGACCCAGTACTTC.